The rows below give T cell receptor beta chains drawn from one sample of a study of breast tumors, draining lymph nodes, adjacent tissues. From the multiplex PCR reads, TCRdb called clonotypes with MiXCR, one entry per CDR3 protein. The table includes roughly 220,000 distinct CDR3 sequences, under 40% detected once. The material sequenced was axillary lymph node tissue. The receptor source for this set is a female donor with breast cancer. Some clones in this sample may be carry-over from other donors' samples. Both conserved end residues are part of each CDR3. The order of the fields is D gene, V gene, clone size, J gene, CDR3 protein, CDR3 DNA. D genes are given only for firm matches. Clone size, where shown, is once, few, many, or a class for clones that have expanded.

TRBD2	TRBV19	many	TRBJ2-5	CASRAGGRQETQYF	TGTGCCAGTAGGGCGGGAGGCAGGCAAGAGACCCAGTACTTC
TRBD1	TRBV5-1	many	TRBJ2-3	CASSIRTGEAGNPDTQYF	TGCGCCAGCAGCATCAGGACAGGGGAAGCGGGTAACCCAGATACGCAGTATTTT
-	TRBV4-1	many	TRBJ1-2	CASSQVGGAGGGYTF	TGCGCCAGCAGCCAAGTGGGGGGGGCAGGCGGTGGCTACACCTTC
-	TRBV7-9	many	TRBJ2-2	CASSPGPTGELFF	TGTGCCAGCAGCCCCGGACCGACCGGGGAGCTGTTTTTT
-	TRBV28	-	TRBJ2-7	CASRLEHFSYEQYF	TGTGCCAGCAGACTGGAACATTTCTCCTACGAGCAGTACTTC
-	TRBV4-1	-	TRBJ1-6	CASSQTRDSPLHF	TGCGCCAGCAGCCAGACAAGGGATTCACCCCTCCACTTT
-	TRBV15	many	TRBJ2-5	CATSSWREEETQYF	TGTGCCACCAGCAGCTGGAGGGAGGAAGAGACCCAGTACTTC
TRBD1	TRBV9	many	TRBJ1-3	CASSAQGAGNTIYF	TGTGCCAGCAGCGCACAGGGGGCCGGAAACACCATATATTTT
TRBD1	TRBV6-6	many	TRBJ1-6	CASIPGQGQPLHF	TGTGCCAGCATCCCGGGACAGGGGCAACCCCTCCACTTT
-	TRBV5-6	-	TRBJ2-7	CASSLGTTRYEQYF	TGTGCCAGCAGCCTGGGGACAACCCGATACGAGCAGTACTTC
TRBD2	TRBV3-1	few	TRBJ2-1	CASSQGIRTSGSYNEQFF	TGTGCCAGCAGCCAAGGAATAAGGACTAGCGGGAGCTACAATGAGCAGTTCTTC
TRBD2	TRBV7-2	-	TRBJ2-3	CATVGLAGDTQYF	TGTGCCACCGTGGGACTAGCGGGAGATACGCAGTATTTT
TRBD2	TRBV6-5	-	TRBJ2-5	CARRLARQETQYF	TGTGCCAGAAGACTAGCGCGACAAGAGACCCAGTACTTC
-	TRBV5-1	many	TRBJ1-3	CASSLRAGNGNTIYF	TGCGCCAGCAGCTTGCGGGCAGGGAATGGAAACACCATATATTTT
TRBD1	TRBV6-1	-	TRBJ1-5	CASSPWTGSYSDQPQHF	TGTGCCAGCAGTCCCTGGACAGGGTCGTATAGCGATCAGCCCCAGCATTTT
-	TRBV5-4	many	TRBJ2-1	CASSLERPSTYNEQFF	TGTGCCAGCAGCTTAGAGAGACCGAGTACCTACAATGAGCAGTTCTTC
-	TRBV5-5	few	TRBJ2-3	CASSEGEFGRDTQYF	TGTGCCAGCAGCGAGGGGGAGTTCGGTAGAGATACGCAGTATTTT
TRBD1	TRBV6-6	many	TRBJ1-5	CASSQSGQGNQPQHF	TGTGCCAGCAGTCAATCGGGACAGGGAAATCAGCCCCAGCATTTT
-	TRBV5-1	many	TRBJ2-1	CASSWGPGSEQFF	TGCGCCAGCAGCTGGGGGCCTGGGAGCGAGCAGTTCTTC
-	TRBV6-5	few	TRBJ1-6	CASSHSKGRSSPLHF	TGTGCCAGCAGTCACTCGAAGGGGAGGAGTTCACCCCTCCACTTT
TRBD1	TRBV24-1	many	TRBJ2-2	CATSDYRGRPGGELFF	TGTGCCACCAGTGACTACAGGGGGCGCCCCGGCGGGGAGCTGTTTTTT
TRBD1	TRBV7-9	once	TRBJ1-1	CASSRQGRGVTEAFF	TGTGCCAGCAGTCGACAGGGGCGGGGGGTCACTGAAGCTTTCTTT
-	TRBV30	many	TRBJ1-5	CAWSPTGNQPQHF	TGTGCCTGGAGTCCAACAGGGAATCAGCCCCAGCATTTT
-	TRBV11-2	many	TRBJ2-6	CASSLDRTSGANVLTF	TGTGCCAGCAGCTTAGACAGGACCTCTGGGGCCAACGTCCTGACTTTC
TRBD1	TRBV5-1	-	TRBJ2-3	CASSFVDRDRGGYTDTQYF	TGCGCCAGCAGCTTCGTTGACCGGGACAGGGGTGGCTACACAGATACGCAGTATTTT
-	TRBV5-1	many	TRBJ1-6	CASSLATGFSNSPLHF	TGCGCCAGCAGCTTGGCAACAGGTTTCTCTAATTCACCCCTCCACTTT
TRBD1	TRBV5-4	-	TRBJ2-5	CASSFYGTGDIRETQYF	TGTGCCAGCAGCTTTTACGGGACAGGGGACATCCGAGAGACCCAGTACTTC
TRBD1	TRBV11-2	many	TRBJ2-1	CASSLVQGARNEQFF	TGTGCCAGCAGCTTAGTCCAGGGGGCGCGGAATGAGCAGTTCTTC
-	TRBV25-1	-	TRBJ2-5	CARRSETQYF	TGTGCCCGCCGCAGCGAGACCCAGTACTTC
TRBD2	TRBV9	many	TRBJ2-1	CASSTPGTSGPYNEQFF	TGTGCCAGCAGTACCCCCGGGACTAGCGGACCCTACAATGAGCAGTTCTTC
-	TRBV7-6	many	TRBJ2-3	CASSLAGSRADTQYF	TGTGCCAGCAGCTTAGCTGGTAGTAGGGCAGATACGCAGTATTTT
TRBD1	TRBV7-2	many	TRBJ2-7	CASSSTGGGQYF	TGTGCCAGCAGCTCTACAGGGGGCGGGCAGTACTTC
-	TRBV7-9	-	TRBJ2-3	CASSFWTSVTDTQYF	TGTGCCAGCAGCTTCTGGACCTCCGTCACAGATACGCAGTATTTT
-	TRBV11-2	-	TRBJ2-2	CASSLVVPYLVRGAVF	TGTGCCAGCAGCTTAGTTGTTCCGTACCTAGTCCGGGGAGCTGTTTTT
-	TRBV6-5	many	TRBJ2-3	CASSLMLKDTQYF	TGTGCCAGCAGCCTAATGCTCAAAGATACGCAGTATTTT
-	TRBV12-3/TRBV12-4	-	TRBJ2-5	CASSWAGSGIAETQYF	TGTGCCAGCAGTTGGGCAGGGTCTGGAATCGCGGAGACCCAGTACTTC
TRBD1	TRBV10-3	-	TRBJ1-2	CAIGGTEPRYTF	TGTGCCATCGGAGGGACAGAGCCGCGCTACACCTTC
TRBD1	TRBV20-1	many	TRBJ2-5	CSATGTESQETQYF	TGCAGTGCAACCGGGACAGAGTCTCAAGAGACCCAGTACTTC
-	TRBV12-3/TRBV12-4	-	TRBJ1-2	CASSLGLAGGYTF	TGTGCCAGCAGTCTTGGACTAGCGGGGGGCTACACCTTC
TRBD2	TRBV4-1	many	TRBJ2-1	CASSQVLAGGYNEQFF	TGCGCCAGCAGCCAGGTCCTAGCGGGGGGGTACAATGAGCAGTTCTTC
-	TRBV19	many	TRBJ2-3	CATRQAATDTQYF	TGTGCCACCCGTCAGGCCGCCACAGATACGCAGTATTTT
TRBD1	TRBV19	many	TRBJ2-3	CASSIDRVADTQYF	TGTGCCAGTAGTATCGACAGGGTTGCAGATACGCAGTATTTT
TRBD2	TRBV5-1	-	TRBJ2-1	CASSLPGLTRNEQFF	TGTGCCAGCAGTTTACCGGGACTAACCCGCAATGAGCAGTTCTTC
TRBD2	TRBV5-6	-	TRBJ2-7	CASSLRSLAAYEQYF	TGTGCCAGCAGCCTCCGCTCACTAGCGGCATACGAGCAGTACTTC
TRBD1	TRBV9	many	TRBJ2-7	CASSVGDRAEQYF	TGTGCCAGCAGCGTAGGGGACAGGGCCGAGCAGTACTTC
-	TRBV20-1	many	TRBJ1-5	CSVKRDSNQPQHF	TGCAGTGTTAAACGTGATAGCAATCAGCCCCAGCATTTT
-	TRBV9	many	TRBJ2-1	CASSVGRKGHNEQFF	TGTGCCAGCAGCGTTGGAAGGAAGGGCCACAATGAGCAGTTCTTC
TRBD2	TRBV5-4	-	TRBJ2-7	CASSPSTSGAYEQYF	TGTGCCAGCAGCCCCTCGACTAGCGGGGCCTACGAGCAGTACTTC
TRBD2	TRBV6-5	-	TRBJ2-1	CASSSAAGGAGASNEQFF	TGTGCCAGCAGTTCCGCGGCGGGGGGGGCCGGGGCCTCAAATGAGCAGTTCTTC
-	TRBV28	few	TRBJ1-5	CASSFAGGGSNQPQHF	TGTGCCAGCAGTTTCGCAGGTGGGGGAAGCAATCAGCCCCAGCATTTT
-	TRBV25-1	-	TRBJ2-3	CASSEGGVRADTQYF	TGTGCCAGCAGTGAAGGCGGGGTTCGTGCTGATACGCAGTATTTT
TRBD1	TRBV6-6	many	TRBJ2-5	CASSLTGKETQYF	TGTGCCAGCAGTCTGACAGGGAAAGAGACCCAGTACTTC
-	TRBV5-1	many	TRBJ1-6	CASSAGTTESPLHF	TGCGCCAGCAGTGCCGGGACAACGGAGTCACCCCTCCACTTT
-	TRBV7-8	-	TRBJ2-5	CASSSEGGETQYF	TGTGCCAGCAGCAGTGAGGGCGGAGAGACCCAGTACTTC
-	TRBV3-1	many	TRBJ1-2	CASSQGIFYGYTF	TGTGCCAGCAGCCAAGGGATCTTCTATGGCTACACCTTC
TRBD2	TRBV5-6	-	TRBJ2-1	CASSYDLPAGGGNEQFF	TGTGCCAGCAGCTATGACCTACCAGCGGGAGGGGGCAATGAGCAGTTCTTC
TRBD2	TRBV9	-	TRBJ2-1	CASSVGSGGVGEQFF	TGTGCCAGCAGCGTAGGGAGCGGGGGGGTGGGGGAGCAGTTCTTC
TRBD2	TRBV5-1	few	TRBJ2-5	CASSPHGKLAGNQETQYF	TGCGCCAGCAGCCCCCATGGGAAGCTAGCGGGGAACCAAGAGACCCAGTACTTC